This TCR beta chain derives from a study of regulatory T cells in long-lasting Graves disease. Combining iRepertoire HTBI primers with Arm-PCR of CDR3 regions, the authors built TCR beta libraries. TCRdb re-called the multiplex PCR reads with MiXCR, one entry per CDR3 protein. Counted here are some 200,000 distinct CDR3 sequences, approximately 18% occurring once; the ten biggest clones make up approximately 10%. Worth noting for this clonotype: A read error likely explains this, since a far larger clone differs by one base.

Sample time point: newly diagnosed GD, antithyroid drugs for less than 3 months. There was RNA extracted from PBMCs, and the TCR library was made from it. CDR1 is SGHVS, CDR2 FQNEAQ, per germline. Trimming cost V 1 base and J 10 bases, with 20 bases left between them. This CDR3 region has 15 residues. The data also belong to a second study, concerning T cells in Graves' hyperthyroidism and ophthalmopathy. That source notes: Ophthalmopathy was separated from stable hyperthyroidism by a 13 V-J model.

The sequenced sample was peripheral blood mononuclear cells (PBMCs), obtained at new diagnosis, from a patient treated with antithyroid drugs. The receptor was derived from a woman younger than 45 with Graves disease. This chain links TRBV7-8 with TRBJ2-7; D uncertain. CDR3 residues: CASSLEWQLQEAQYF. The CDR3 coding sequence is TGTGCCAGCAGCTTAGAGTGGCAGCTCCAAGAGGCCCAGTACTTC.